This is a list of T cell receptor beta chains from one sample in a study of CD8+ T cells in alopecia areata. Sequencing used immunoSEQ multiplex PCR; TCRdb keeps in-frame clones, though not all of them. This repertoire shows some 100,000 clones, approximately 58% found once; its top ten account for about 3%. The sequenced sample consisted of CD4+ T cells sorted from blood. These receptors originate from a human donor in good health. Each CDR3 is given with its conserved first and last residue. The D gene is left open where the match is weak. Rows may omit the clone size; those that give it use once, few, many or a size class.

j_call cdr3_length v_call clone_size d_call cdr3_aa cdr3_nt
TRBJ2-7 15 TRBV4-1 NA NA CASSQDRGPTYEQYF TGCGCCAGCAGCCAAGATCGAGGACCCACCTACGAGCAGTACTTC
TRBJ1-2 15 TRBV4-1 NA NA CASSQGRTENYGYTF TGCGCCAGCAGCCAAGGGCGGACGGAAAACTATGGCTACACCTTC
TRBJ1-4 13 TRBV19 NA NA CASKTASNEKLFF TGTGCCAGTAAGACAGCTTCTAATGAAAAACTGTTTTTT
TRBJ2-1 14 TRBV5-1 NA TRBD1 CASSLQGASNEQFF TGCGCCAGCAGCCTACAGGGGGCCAGCAATGAGCAGTTCTTC
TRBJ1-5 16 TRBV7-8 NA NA CASSLLSGHLDQPQHF TGTGCCAGCAGCTTACTGTCGGGCCATCTAGATCAGCCCCAGCATTTT
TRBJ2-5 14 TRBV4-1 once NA CASSQQAQQETQYF TGCGCCAGCAGCCAACAGGCCCAGCAAGAGACCCAGTACTTC
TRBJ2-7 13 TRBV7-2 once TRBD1 CASRADRVSEQYF TGTGCCAGCAGAGCGGACAGGGTGAGCGAGCAGTACTTC
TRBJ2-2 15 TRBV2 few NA CASRLRSLGTGELFF TGTGCCAGCAGACTAAGGTCCTTGGGCACCGGGGAGCTGTTTTTT
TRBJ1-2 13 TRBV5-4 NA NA CASSLTRTYGYTF TGTGCCAGCAGCTTGACAAGGACGTATGGCTACACCTTC
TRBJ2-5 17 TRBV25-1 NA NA CASSENLGPARKETQYF TGTGCCAGCAGTGAAAACTTAGGACCGGCCAGGAAAGAGACCCAGTACTTC
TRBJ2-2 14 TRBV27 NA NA CASSLDTNTGELFF TGTGCCAGCAGTTTGGACACAAACACCGGGGAGCTGTTTTTT
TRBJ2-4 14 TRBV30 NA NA CAWTRTAPKNIQYF TGTGCCTGGACCCGGACTGCTCCCAAAAACATTCAGTACTTC
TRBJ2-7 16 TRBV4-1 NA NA CASSQGRGGGRYEQYF TGCGCCAGCAGCCAAGGGCGAGGAGGAGGTCGGTACGAGCAGTACTTC
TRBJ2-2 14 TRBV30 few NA CAWKAGTNTGELFF TGTGCCTGGAAGGCGGGAACGAACACCGGGGAGCTGTTTTTT
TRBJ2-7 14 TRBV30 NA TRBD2 CAWRPSGVFYEQYF TGTGCCTGGAGGCCTAGCGGGGTTTTCTACGAGCAGTACTTC
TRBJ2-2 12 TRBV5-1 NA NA CASRLRTGELFF TGCGCCAGCAGATTACGGACCGGGGAGCTGTTTTTT
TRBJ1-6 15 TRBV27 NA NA CASRPGRPPVSPLHF TGTGCCAGCAGGCCAGGACGGCCGCCCGTGTCACCCCTCCACTTT
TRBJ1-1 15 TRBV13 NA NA CASNPLNTRNTEAFF TGTGCCAGCAACCCCCTCAACACCCGGAACACTGAAGCTTTCTTT
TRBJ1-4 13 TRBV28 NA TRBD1 CASNRGTNEKLFF TGTGCCAGTAACAGGGGAACTAATGAAAAACTGTTTTTT
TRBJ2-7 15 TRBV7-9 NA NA CASSSGREMGYEQYF TGTGCCAGCAGCTCCGGCAGGGAGATGGGCTACGAGCAGTACTTC
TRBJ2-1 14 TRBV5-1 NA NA CASSLVAGVNEQFF TGCGCCAGCAGCTTGGTGGCAGGGGTAAATGAGCAGTTCTTC
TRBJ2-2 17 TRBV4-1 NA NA CASSQDASLLAPGELFF TGCGCCAGCAGCCAAGATGCAAGCCTCCTCGCCCCCGGGGAGCTGTTTTTT
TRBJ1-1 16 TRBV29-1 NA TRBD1 CSVAKQGGKGNTEAFF TGCAGCGTCGCGAAACAGGGGGGAAAGGGAAACACTGAAGCTTTCTTT
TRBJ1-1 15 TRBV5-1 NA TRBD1 CASSLRTGMNTEAFF TGCGCCAGCAGCTTAAGGACAGGCATGAACACTGAAGCTTTCTTT
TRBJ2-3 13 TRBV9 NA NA CASSVVQTNTQYF TGTGCCAGCAGCGTAGTCCAGACTAATACGCAGTATTTT
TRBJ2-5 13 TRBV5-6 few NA CASSLELSETQYF TGTGCCAGCAGCTTGGAGTTGTCGGAGACCCAGTACTTC
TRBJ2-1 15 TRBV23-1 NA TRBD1 CASSPGDRRYNEQFF TGCGCCAGCAGTCCGGGGGACAGGCGCTACAATGAGCAGTTCTTC
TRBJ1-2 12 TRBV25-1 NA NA CASSDGTDRYTF TGTGCCAGCAGTGACGGGACCGATCGCTACACCTTC